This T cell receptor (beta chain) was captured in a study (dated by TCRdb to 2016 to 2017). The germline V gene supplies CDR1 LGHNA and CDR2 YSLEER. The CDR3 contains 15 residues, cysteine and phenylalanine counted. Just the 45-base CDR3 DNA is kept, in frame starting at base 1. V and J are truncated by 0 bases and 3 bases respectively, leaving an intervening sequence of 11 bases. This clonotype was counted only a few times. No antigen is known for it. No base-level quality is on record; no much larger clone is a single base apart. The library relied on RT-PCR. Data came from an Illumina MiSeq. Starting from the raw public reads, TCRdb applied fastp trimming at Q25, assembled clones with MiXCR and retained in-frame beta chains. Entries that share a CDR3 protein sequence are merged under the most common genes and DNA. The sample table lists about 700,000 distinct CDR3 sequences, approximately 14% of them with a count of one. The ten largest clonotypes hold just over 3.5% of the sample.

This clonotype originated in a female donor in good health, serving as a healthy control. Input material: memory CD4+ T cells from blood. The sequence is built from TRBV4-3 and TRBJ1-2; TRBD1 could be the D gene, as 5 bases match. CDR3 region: CASSQERGIDYGYTF. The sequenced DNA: TGCGCCAGCAGCCAAGAACGGGGGATTGACTATGGCTACACCTTC.